The 7 T cell receptor beta chains reported below all come from one sample, sequenced in a study of cytomegalovirus exposure and HLA in healthy donors. A multiplex PCR was run with 60 Vbeta primers and 13 Jbeta primers. Repertoires were generated with immunoSEQ multiplex PCR, while TCRdb's copy carries only in-frame clones and drops some. In the table there are about 120,000 clones, approximately 74% of which are singletons. The sequenced material came from PBMCs. The receptors come from a woman between 40 and 50 years old in good health and CMV-seropositive.

This chain connects TRBV4-1 to TRBJ1-4; 9 bases match TRBD1. The CDR3 is 16 amino acids. With V trimmed by 4 bases and J by 0 bases, 3 bases remained unmatched. Per germline, CDR1 MGHRA and CDR2 YSYEKL. The CDR3 coding sequence is TGCGCCAGCAGCCGGGGACAGGGACCAACTAATGAAAAACTGTTTTTT. Encoded protein: CASSRGQGPTNEKLFF.

The genes are TRBV6-5 and TRBJ2-5; D ambiguous. V lost 6 bases, J lost 4 bases, and 15 bases lay in between. CDR3 length: 14 amino acids. The V gene's germline CDR1 is MNHEY and CDR2 SVGAGI. The CDR3 is CASRSLVRGETQYF. The CDR3 DNA reads TGTGCCAGCAGGTCCCTGGTCCGAGGAGAGACCCAGTACTTC.

This chain uses TRBV7-6 with TRBJ2-3; TRBD2 agrees at 8 bases. With 1 base clipped from V and 2 bases from J, the junction kept 5 bases outside the gene matches. CDR1 SGHVS and CDR2 FNYEAQ come from the germline V gene. This CDR3 comprises 16 residues. The CDR3: CASSLESGGSTDTQYF. CDR3 sequence (DNA): TGTGCCAGCAGCTTAGAAAGCGGGGGCTCCACAGATACGCAGTATTTT.

This clone was observed once. The CDR3 DNA sequence: TGTGCCAGCAGCCAGGACCCGACAGGGGGCGAGAGCAATCAGCCCCAGCATTTT. It translates to CASSQDPTGGESNQPQHF. This chain uses TRBV11-3 with TRBJ1-5; 10 nucleotides match TRBD1. With 5 bases clipped from V and 1 base from J, the junction kept 11 bases outside the gene matches. Germline V CDR1 and CDR2: SGHNT, YENEEA. The CDR3 runs to 18 residues.

The chain is built from TRBV4-2 and TRBJ2-5; D may be TRBD2 (6 bases). Per germline, CDR1 LGHNA and CDR2 YNFKEQ. Trimming left V 4 bases short and J 2 bases short, with 17 bases between. This CDR3 has 16 amino acids. The CDR3 sequence is CASSLRKVAGQETQYF. In DNA, the CDR3 is TGTGCCAGCAGCCTTAGAAAGGTGGCGGGACAAGAGACCCAGTACTTC.

The rearrangement links TRBV7-3 to TRBJ1-2; 7 bases agree with TRBD1. Looked up from germline, CDR1 is SGHTA and CDR2 is FQGTGA. Unmatched junction bases numbered 10, after V lost 1 base and J lost 5 bases. The CDR3 consists of 16 residues. The CDR3 DNA reads as TGTGCCAGCAGCTTAAGGGCAGGGGGTGGCCCTTATGGCTACACCTTC. It codes for CASSLRAGGGPYGYTF.

The rearrangement links TRBV7-3 to TRBJ2-1, with D perhaps matching TRBD1 (5 bases). Germline V lookup: CDR1 SGHTA, CDR2 FQGTGA. V lost 2 bases and J lost 8, with 7 bases in between. CDR3 size: 12 residues. The CDR3 here is CASSLQGDEQFF. The CDR3 bases are TGTGCCAGCAGCTTACAGGGCGATGAGCAGTTCTTC.